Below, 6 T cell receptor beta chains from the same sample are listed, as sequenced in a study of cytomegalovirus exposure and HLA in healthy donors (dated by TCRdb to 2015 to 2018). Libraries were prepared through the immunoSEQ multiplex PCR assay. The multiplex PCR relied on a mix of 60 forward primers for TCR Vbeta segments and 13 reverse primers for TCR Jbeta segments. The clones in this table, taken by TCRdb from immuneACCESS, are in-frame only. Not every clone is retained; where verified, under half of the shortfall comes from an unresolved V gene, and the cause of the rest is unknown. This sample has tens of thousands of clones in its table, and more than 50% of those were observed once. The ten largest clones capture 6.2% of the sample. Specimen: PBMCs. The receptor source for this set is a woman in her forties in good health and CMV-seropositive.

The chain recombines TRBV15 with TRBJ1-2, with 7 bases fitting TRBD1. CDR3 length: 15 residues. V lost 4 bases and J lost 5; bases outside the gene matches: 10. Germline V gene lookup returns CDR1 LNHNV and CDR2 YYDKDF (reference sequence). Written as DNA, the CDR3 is TGTGCCACCAGCACCGGACAGGAAGCGAGTTATGGCTACACCTTC. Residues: CATSTGQEASYGYTF.

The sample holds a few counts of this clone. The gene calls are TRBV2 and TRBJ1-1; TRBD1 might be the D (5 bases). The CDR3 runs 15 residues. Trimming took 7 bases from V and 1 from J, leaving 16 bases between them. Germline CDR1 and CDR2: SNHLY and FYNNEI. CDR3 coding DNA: TGTGCCAGCAATCAGCTGGGGCGTGGGAACACTGAAGCTTTCTTT. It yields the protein CASNQLGRGNTEAFF. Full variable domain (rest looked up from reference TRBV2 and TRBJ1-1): EPEVTQTPSHQVTQMGQEVILRCVPISNHLYFYWYRQILGQKVEFLVSFYNNEISEKSEIFDDQFSVERPDGSNFTLKIRSTKLEDSAMYFCASNQLGRGNTEAFFGQGTRLTVV.

The chain's CDR3 is CASSLTTGTDTQYF. The CDR3 nucleotides read TGTGCCAGCAGCCTGACTACAGGCACAGATACGCAGTATTTT. V gene TRBV6-4 combines with J gene TRBJ2-3, with D possibly being TRBD2 (5 bases). The V end was cut by 6 bases, the J end by 1 base, with 11 bases between. Germline lookup yields CDR1 MRHNA and CDR2 SNTAGT. The CDR3 runs to 14 residues.

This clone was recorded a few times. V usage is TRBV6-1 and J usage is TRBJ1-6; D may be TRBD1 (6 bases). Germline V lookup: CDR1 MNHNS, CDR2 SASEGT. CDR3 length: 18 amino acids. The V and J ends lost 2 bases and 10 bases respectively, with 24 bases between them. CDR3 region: CASSESDSLWTVISPLHF. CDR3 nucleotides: TGTGCCAGCAGTGAATCCGATTCGCTTTGGACAGTCATATCACCCCTCCACTTT.

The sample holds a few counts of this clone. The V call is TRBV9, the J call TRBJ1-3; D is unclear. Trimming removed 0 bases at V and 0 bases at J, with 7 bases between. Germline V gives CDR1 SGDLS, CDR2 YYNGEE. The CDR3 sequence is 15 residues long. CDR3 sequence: CASSVEIDSGNTIYF. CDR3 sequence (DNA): TGTGCCAGCAGCGTAGAGATAGACTCTGGAAACACCATATATTTT.

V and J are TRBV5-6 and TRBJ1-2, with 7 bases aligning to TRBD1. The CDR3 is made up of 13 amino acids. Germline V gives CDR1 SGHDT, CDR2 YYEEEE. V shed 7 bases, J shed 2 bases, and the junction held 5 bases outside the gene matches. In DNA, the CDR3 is TGTGCCAGCTTACAGGGGACGAACTATGGCTACACCTTC. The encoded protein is CASLQGTNYGYTF.